This entry is about one TCR beta chain. This clone was found many times. This clone's antigen is unknown. Per-base qualities were not stored, and no clone one base away is much larger. This record comes from a study of shared clonotypes between healthy human individuals (TCRdb year 2020). Context from the whole study: The cohort comprised a couple of women and a few men aged 18 to 49 years. For each donor, CD4 naive and CD4 memory were each run on three plates, CD8 naive on two plates, and CD8 memory on one plate. The study deeply sequenced blood TCR repertoires of about 5 healthy adults to estimate repertoire size and the extent of clonotype sharing between individuals. Different laboratories and diverse techniques were used to prepare libraries and sequence TCR repertoires, to increase sequencing depth and limit assay-specific biases. Between about 0.8 and 9 billion PBMCs per donor were obtained by leukapheresis.

The CDR3, from cysteine to phenylalanine, totals 15 residues. Here the CDR3 DNA is all that survives: 45 bases in frame from base 1. The germline ends are 14 bases apart after V is trimmed by 4 bases and J by 4 bases. The germline V gene yields SGHRS for CDR1 and YFSETQ for CDR2. Using the deep immunoSEQ assay, multiplex PCR amplified TCR CDR3 regions from genomic DNA. Extracted genomic DNA from each cell subset was spread evenly across all wells of several immunoSEQ 96-well plates, with each plate serving as a replicate. For sorted subsets, 150 to 250 ng genomic DNA, equal to 30,000 or so T cell genomes, was loaded into each replicate PCR. Purified libraries were quantified with a Qubit 3.0 fluorometer, sized on a Bioanalyzer 2100, and re-quantified with the KAPA Library Quantification kit. Every immunoSEQ 96-well plate was sequenced on a dedicated single-read 150-cycle Illumina NextSeq 550 flow cell. On the authors' methods: Because the immunoSEQ output included only junctional sequences and no quality scores, the filtering could not be the same as the filtering used for full-length reads. To assign V/J genes and CDR3, sequences were annotated against IMGT germline references using PyIR, a Python wrapper for IgBLAST v1.9. Reads were removed for weak V/J assignments (E-value above 1e-6), missing CDR3, stop codons, out-of-frame junctions, or ambiguous translated residues. V3J clonotypes were defined by identical inferred V gene, J gene, and CDR3 amino acid sequence. To compute the percentage overlap between repertoires, the number of shared unique clonotypes was divided by the size of the smaller repertoire. Three approaches were used to assess repertoire richness: RTK rarefaction, the Chao1 estimator, and Recon v2.1 estimates of unobserved clonotypes. Generation probabilities were computed with OLGA for all TCRbeta clonotypes obtained by the gDNA method from four donors. The table comes from immuneACCESS by way of TCRdb, which keeps in-frame sequences with V and J called. Part of the clones is missing from these tables; in studies checked, under half for an unresolved V gene and the rest for unknown reasons. D and trimming were read from the DNA, whereas the V and J calls and clone size are those reported in that table. This sample is represented by roughly 1,000,000 clones; about 84% of them were singletons. Clones ranked in the top ten supply roughly 0.62% of the sample.

The donors were healthy, HIV-negative adults with no recently reported acute infections or vaccinations. Only Caucasian adults living in Nashville, Tennessee, USA were represented among the donors. CD4+ T cells were enriched by magnetic negative selection; naive cells were then positively selected on CD45RA, and the negative fraction formed the memory subset. After blood collection by leukapheresis, PBMCs were isolated using Ficoll-Histopaque density gradient centrifugation and then cryopreserved in the vapor phase of liquid nitrogen. Purity and quantity of every magnetically sorted T cell population were checked by analytical flow cytometry. Genomic DNA was isolated from each sorted fraction and quantified by UV absorbance on a Nanodrop 2000c. Overall results and qualifications from the work: Pairwise subsampling led to the expectation that sequencing depth would affect the degree of clonotype sharing among donors. Naive subsets generally had larger estimated clonotype richness than memory subsets did. Sampling was restricted to blood, and TCR repertoires in tissue are likely to differ from TCR repertoires in blood. Incomplete sequencing was indicated by rarefaction of sorted-subset datasets, despite the large sequencing depth. The genetic and exposure-history diversity represented was limited by the small number of donors. Compared with non-shared clonotypes, clonotypes shared by all four sorted-subset donors had higher generation probabilities. Across a few donors, approximately 4.9% of naive CD4, roughly 3.5% of naive CD8, approximately 2.5% of memory CD4, and approximately 0.4% of memory CD8 clonotypes were shared.

Sequencing used memory CD4+ T cells from PBMCs. The cell subset or site label corresponds to: CD45RA-negative fraction. This sequence uses TRBV5-1 and TRBJ2-2, with the D gene possibly TRBD1 or TRBD2, each one fitting 6 bases. The TCR was taken from a man between 18 and 35 years old in good health. Some clones in this sample may be carry-over from other donors' samples. The DNA sequence is as follows: TGCGCCAGCAGCCCTCAAGGGGGGTTCACCGGGGAGCTGTTTTTT. This is translated as CASSPQGGFTGELFF.